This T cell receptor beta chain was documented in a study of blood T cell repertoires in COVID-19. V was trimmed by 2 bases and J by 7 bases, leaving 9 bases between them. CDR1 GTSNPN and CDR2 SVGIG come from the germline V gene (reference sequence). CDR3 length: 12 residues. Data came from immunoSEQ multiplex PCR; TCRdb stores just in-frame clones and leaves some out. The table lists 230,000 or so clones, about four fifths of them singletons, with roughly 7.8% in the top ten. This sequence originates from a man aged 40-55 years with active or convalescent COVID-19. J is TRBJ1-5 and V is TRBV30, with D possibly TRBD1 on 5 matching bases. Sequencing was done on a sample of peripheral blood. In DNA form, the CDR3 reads TGTGCCTGGAGTCCATCAGGGCAGCCCCAGCATTTT. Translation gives CAWSPSGQPQHF.